A selection of T cell receptor beta chains follows, all from one sample in a study of T cells in Graves' hyperthyroidism and ophthalmopathy. TCRdb redid the calling of the multiplex PCR reads with MiXCR, one entry per CDR3 protein. The data contain around 580,000 distinct CDR3 sequences, 40% to 55% of them seen just once; the ten biggest clones take up about 7.8%. Sequenced: peripheral blood or thyroid tissue (not recorded which). The receptors here all came from a woman under 30 with Graves' hyperthyroidism. Each CDR3 is given with its conserved first and last residue. D genes are given only for firm matches. The listing skips clone size in some rows; elsewhere it reads once, few, many or a size class.

abundance,d_gene,v_gene,j_gene,CDR3nt,CDR3aa
-,TRBD1,TRBV2,TRBJ2-7,TGTGCCAGCAGTGAATTGTTTGGACAGGGGATCTACGAGCAGTACTTC,CASSELFGQGIYEQYF
-,-,TRBV20-1,TRBJ2-1,TGCAGTGCTAGAACCCCGCAGGGAGAGAATGAGCAGTTCTTC,CSARTPQGENEQFF
-,-,TRBV15,TRBJ2-7,TGTGCCACCAGCAGAGATACCGGGGAGCAGTACTTC,CATSRDTGEQYF
-,-,TRBV29-1,TRBJ1-2,TGCAGCGTTGAGGGGGGGATAGCGGGAGAGGCCTATGGCTACACCTTC,CSVEGGIAGEAYGYTF
-,-,TRBV2,TRBJ1-5,TGTGCCAGCAGTGCCGGCGGGGGAGGTCAGCCCCAGCATTTT,CASSAGGGGQPQHF
-,-,TRBV2,TRBJ2-7,TGTGCCAGCAGTGACACAGGGAGTGAGCAGTACTTC,CASSDTGSEQYF
many,-,TRBV29-1,TRBJ2-5,TGCAGCTACGGACCGCCCCAAGAGACCCAGTACTTC,CSYGPPQETQYF
-,-,TRBV4-1,TRBJ2-6,TGCGCCAGCAGCCAAGGACAGGCCAACGTCCTGACTTTC,CASSQGQANVLTF
many,-,TRBV6-5,TRBJ2-7,TGTGCCAGCTCCTTGATAAATTCCTACGAGCAGTACTTC,CASSLINSYEQYF
-,-,TRBV7-8,TRBJ2-5,TGTGCCAGCAGCTTCGACGACCAAGGACATGCGACCCAGTACTTC,CASSFDDQGHATQYF
many,-,TRBV4-1,TRBJ2-5,TGCGCCAGCAGCCAAGAATGGAGGGGACGGGAGACCCAGTACTTC,CASSQEWRGRETQYF
once,-,TRBV27,TRBJ1-1,TGTGCCAGCATAAAAGGGGTGGGGAACACTGAAGCTTTCTTT,CASIKGVGNTEAFF
-,-,TRBV24-1,TRBJ2-7,TGTGCCATCAGTGGGCGGGACACATACAATGAGCAGTACTTC,CAISGRDTYNEQYF
many,-,TRBV24-1,TRBJ2-2,TGTGCCACCAGTGACCGAATTACAGGGCCCACGAACACCGGGGAGCTGTTTTTT,CATSDRITGPTNTGELFF
many,-,TRBV5-1,TRBJ2-5,TGCGCCAGCAGTCCTACCGGACAGACCCAAGAGACCCAGTACTTC,CASSPTGQTQETQYF
few,-,TRBV2,TRBJ2-1,TGTGCCAGCAACGGCGGCAATGAGCAGTTCTTC,CASNGGNEQFF
-,TRBD1,TRBV24-1,TRBJ2-1,TGTGCCACCAGTGACTTCGGACAGGGGGCTGAGGAGCAGTTCTTC,CATSDFGQGAEEQFF
many,-,TRBV12-3/TRBV12-4,TRBJ1-3,TGTGCCAGCAACCCGGACAGCACCTCTGGAAACACCATATATTTT,CASNPDSTSGNTIYF
-,-,TRBV15,TRBJ2-1,TGTGCCACCAGCAGCTTAGTCAGCGGGTCCTACAATGAGCAGTTCTTC,CATSSLVSGSYNEQFF
many,-,TRBV2,TRBJ2-5,TGTGCCAGCAGTGAAGGGGGTGCCACTGAAGAGACCCAGTACTTC,CASSEGGATEETQYF
-,-,TRBV12-3/TRBV12-4,TRBJ2-5,TGTGCCAGCAGGCCGCGGTCGTCTAGCTCCCAGTACTTC,CASRPRSSSSQYF
many,-,TRBV7-2,TRBJ2-7,TGTGCCAGCAGCTTAGAGAAGGCCTACGAGCAGTACTTC,CASSLEKAYEQYF
once,-,TRBV20-1,TRBJ1-3,TGCAGTGCTAGAAAGGACGGAGGAGGAAACACCATATATTTT,CSARKDGGGNTIYF
-,-,TRBV24-1,TRBJ2-5,TGTGCCACCAGTGATTTTCGGACAGAGAGGGATGAGACCCAGTACTTC,CATSDFRTERDETQYF
-,TRBD1,TRBV5-4,TRBJ2-7,TGTGCCAGCAGCCCCGAGGGAACAGGGGGCAACGAGCAGTACTTC,CASSPEGTGGNEQYF
-,TRBD1,TRBV5-5,TRBJ2-5,TGTGCCTGCAATCCGGGACAGGGGAAAGAGACCCAGTACTTC,CACNPGQGKETQYF
-,TRBD1,TRBV24-1,TRBJ2-1,TGTGCCACCAGTGATCGAGGGACAGATATTTACAATGAGCAGTTCTTC,CATSDRGTDIYNEQFF
many,-,TRBV20-1,TRBJ1-4,TGCAGTGCTAGAATGAACAGGGTTAGAGAAAAACTGTTTTTT,CSARMNRVREKLFF
-,-,TRBV19,TRBJ1-1,TGTGCCAGTGCAGATAGGGGAGGAACTGAAGCTTTCTTT,CASADRGGTEAFF
many,-,TRBV29-1,TRBJ1-2,TGCAGCGTTGAGACGGACGGAAAGTCTAAACCAAATGGTGGCTACACCTTC,CSVETDGKSKPNGGYTF
-,TRBD1,TRBV15,TRBJ1-5,TGTGCCACCAGCACCCGGACAGGAGACAGTGTTCAGCCCCAGCATTTT,CATSTRTGDSVQPQHF
many,-,TRBV6-5,TRBJ2-7,TGTGCCAGCAGTTACTCGAAGGGTTGGACCTACGAGCAGTACTTC,CASSYSKGWTYEQYF
few,-,TRBV15,TRBJ1-1,TGTGCCACCAGCAGAGGGGGGGCAGGGATGAACACTGAAGCTTTCTTT,CATSRGGAGMNTEAFF
-,-,TRBV29-1,TRBJ2-5,TGCAGCGTCCGGGGTGGAGAGACCCAGTACTTC,CSVRGGETQYF
many,-,TRBV7-9,TRBJ2-5,TGTGCCAGCAGCTTAGATGGACCCCAAGAGACCCAGTACTTC,CASSLDGPQETQYF
many,-,TRBV11-3,TRBJ2-7,TGTGCCACCTCTACGAGCTCCTACGAGCAGTACTTC,CATSTSSYEQYF
few,-,TRBV7-9,TRBJ2-5,TGTGCCAGCAGCTCACAGGAGCAAGAGACCCAGTACTTC,CASSSQEQETQYF
-,-,TRBV9,TRBJ1-1,TGTGCCAGCAGTTACAGGGTCGGGTTCACTGAAGCTTTCTTT,CASSYRVGFTEAFF
many,TRBD1,TRBV12-5,TRBJ2-7,TGTGCTAGTGGTTTGGGTCACACAGGGGACTACGAGCAGTACTTC,CASGLGHTGDYEQYF
-,-,TRBV9,TRBJ2-5,TGTGCCAGCAGCGTAGGAGGACCTTCACAAGAGGCCCAGTACTTC,CASSVGGPSQEAQYF
many,-,TRBV12-3/TRBV12-4,TRBJ1-2,TGTGCCAGCAGTCCATGGACAGCGGTCTATGGCTACACCTTC,CASSPWTAVYGYTF
many,TRBD1,TRBV11-2,TRBJ2-2,TGTGCCAGCAGCCTGTTTGGGACAGGGCACACCGGGGAGCTGTTTTTT,CASSLFGTGHTGELFF
-,TRBD2,TRBV7-2,TRBJ2-1,TGTGCCAGCAGTCCTCGGGCAGGTAGCGGGAGCCAGCCCTACAATGAGCAGTTCTTC,CASSPRAGSGSQPYNEQFF
-,-,TRBV5-5,TRBJ2-1,TGTGCCAGCAGCTTGCCGACTATAGCCAATGAGCAGTTCTTC,CASSLPTIANEQFF
-,TRBD2,TRBV15,TRBJ2-7,TGTGCCACCAGCAGGACTAGCGGGTACAATGAGCAGTACTTC,CATSRTSGYNEQYF
many,-,TRBV4-1,TRBJ2-7,TGCGCCAGCAGCCAAGTGGGGTCCAGGGGCGAGCAGTACTTC,CASSQVGSRGEQYF